This TCR beta chain originates from a study of blood T cell repertoires in COVID-19. On the study more broadly: COVID-19 samples collected from the United States, Italy and Spain covered acute and convalescent phases. In each case, the material was cDNA or gDNA derived from T cells, B-cell-depleted T cells, or PBMCs.

Seattle participants joined during active infection and were tracked over time. This clone has a handful of counts. Authors' processing steps: Estimated nucleated cell counts came from reference gene primer amplification. Some clones are missing from TCRdb's copy, which holds only in-frame ones; the method was immunoSEQ multiplex PCR. The DNA gave D and trimming, while V, J and clone size come from that table. The sample consists of approximately 240,000 clones, around 80% of them appearing once. This receptor was taken from a young woman with COVID-19, enrolled during active disease. The sample was peripheral blood.

The CDR3 DNA follows: TGTGCCAGCAGCCGCCCTGGCCTCCAAGAGACCCAGTACTTC. Translation gives CASSRPGLQETQYF. This sequence joins TRBV7-3 and TRBJ2-5; no firm D call. Germline CDR1 is SGHTA and CDR2 is FQGTGA. V was trimmed by 5 bases and J by 1 base, leaving 11 bases between them. The CDR3 covers 14 residues.